The text below deals with one T cell receptor beta chain. The antigen is not known. This entry comes from a study of OX40 agonist ivuxolimab in advanced cancers. Study in general: Among those treated, three patients had partial responses, one with hepatocellular carcinoma and two with cutaneous melanoma. Study-level findings and limits: In the 0.1 to 3.0 mg/kg range, CD4+ and CD8+ blood T cells had expanded clonally by week 6.

Assay used: immunoSEQ multiplex PCR; TCRdb lists only in-frame clones, some missing. The sample has 64,000 or so clones; about 80% are singletons. The V end was cut by 1 base, the J end by 4 bases, with 14 bases between. There are 15 residues in the CDR3. CDR1 and CDR2 (germline): KGHSH, LQKENI. This receptor was taken from an adult with an advanced solid tumor such as melanoma, head and neck, liver or kidney cancer. Source: CD4+ or CD8+ T cells sorted from blood, taken in a trial of the OX40 agonist ivuxolimab. This chain links TRBV18 with TRBJ2-7; no definite D call. DNA of the CDR3: TGTGCCAGCTCACCACGGCGTTTTGGGGTTTACGAGCAGTACTTC. Translation: CASSPRRFGVYEQYF.